This TCR beta chain was identified in a study of control samples from healthy donors and cancer patients. TCRdb keeps only in-frame clones here, not all; method: immunoSEQ multiplex PCR. The top ten clones hold under 30% of a sample with roughly 73,000 clones, 84% of them seen once. Trimming at V came to 5 bases and at J to 1 base, leaving 6 bases not matched to a gene. This CDR3 region has 15 residues. Germline V gene sequence: CDR1 LGHDT, CDR2 YNNKEL (reference sequence). J is TRBJ2-5 and V is TRBV3-1 (or the pseudogene TRBV3-2), with 8 bases aligning to TRBD1. The TCR originated in a man over 45 in good health. Input material: blood. CDR3 amino acids: CASSSVDRVQETQYF. The DNA for the CDR3 is TGTGCCAGCAGCTCAGTGGACAGGGTCCAAGAGACCCAGTACTTC.